A selection of T cell receptor beta chains follows, all from one sample in a study of precursors of human CD4 cytotoxic T cells. One entry per CDR3 protein results from TCRdb running MiXCR on the reads. The sample carries several hundred distinct CDR3 sequences, over 20% recorded once. The source material was memory CD4+ T cells from blood (PBMCs). These receptors were taken from a human donor in good health. CDR3s include the opening cysteine and the closing phenylalanine or tryptophan. D genes are given only for firm matches. Size is stated for part of the rows, as once, few or many counts, or as a class when the clone is expanded.

TRBV12-3/TRBV12-4	TRBJ2-1	TRBD1	.	TGTGCCAGCCGCACCGGGACAGGGGCACACAATGAGCAGTTCTTC	CASRTGTGAHNEQFF
TRBV4-1	TRBJ2-7	TRBD1	.	TGCGCCAGCAGCGTAACACAGGGGGCGATTTACGAGCAGTACTTC	CASSVTQGAIYEQYF
TRBV28	TRBJ1-5	TRBD1	large	TGTGCCAGCAGTTTTGGCAGGGGGGTACAGCCCCAGCATTTT	CASSFGRGVQPQHF
TRBV9	TRBJ2-2	TRBD2	few	TGTGCCAGCAGCGTAGCTAGCGGGAGGGCCGGTGTAACCGGGGAGCTGTTTTTT	CASSVASGRAGVTGELFF
TRBV7-3	TRBJ2-3	.	few	TGTGCCAGCAGCCCCATGCCAGGGACAACCGGGCCCCAGTATTTT	CASSPMPGTTGPQYF
TRBV12-3/TRBV12-4	TRBJ2-7	TRBD2	large	TGTGCCAGCAGTCTAGGACTAGCGAGGAGCTCCTACGAGCAGTACTTC	CASSLGLARSSYEQYF
TRBV7-3	TRBJ2-5	.	.	TGTGCCAGCAGCTTAATGGCGGGACAGCAAGAGACCCAGTACTTC	CASSLMAGQQETQYF